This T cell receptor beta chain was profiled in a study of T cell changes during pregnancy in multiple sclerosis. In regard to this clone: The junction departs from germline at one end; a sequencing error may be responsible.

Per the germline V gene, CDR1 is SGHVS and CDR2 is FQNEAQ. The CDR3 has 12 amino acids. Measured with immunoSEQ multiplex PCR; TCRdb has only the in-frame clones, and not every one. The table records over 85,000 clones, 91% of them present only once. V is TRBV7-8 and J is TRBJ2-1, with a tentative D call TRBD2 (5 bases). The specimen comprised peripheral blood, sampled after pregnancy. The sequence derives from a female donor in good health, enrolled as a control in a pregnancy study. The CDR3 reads CASSLGDQYGVF. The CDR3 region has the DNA TGTGCCAGCAGCTTAGGGGATCAGTACGGGGTCTTC. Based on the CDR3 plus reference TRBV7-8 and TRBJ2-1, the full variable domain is GAGVSQSPRYKVAKRGQDVALRCDPISGHVSLFWYQQALGQGPEFLTYFQNEAQLDKSGLPSDRFFAERPEGSVSTLKIQRTQQEDSAVYLCASSLGDQYGVFGPGTRLTVL.